Sequencing of this TCR beta chain was carried out in a study of preoperative IRX-2 immunotherapy in early breast cancer. Sequencing was performed with immunoSEQ multiplex PCR; in TCRdb, only in-frame clones are kept and a portion is missing. The sample has around 95,000 clones, roughly 85% seen once; the top ten hold roughly 2%. V lost 2 bases to trimming and J lost 3 bases, with 13 bases between them. The CDR3 covers 15 residues. Per germline, CDR1 KGHSH and CDR2 LQKENI. Treatment in this sample: preoperative locoregional IRX-2 cytokine immunotherapy. This phase Ib study tested locoregional IRX-2 cytokine immunotherapy given before surgery.

The receptor was isolated from a human donor with breast cancer. The specimen comprised tumor tissue, sampled after IRX-2 immunotherapy. The V gene is TRBV18, the J gene TRBJ1-1; D call uncertain. CDR3 in DNA: TGTGCCAGCTCACCAAGCCTGGGGAGAGACACTGAAGCTTTCTTT. Its protein is CASSPSLGRDTEAFF.